These 14 T cell receptor beta chains came from one sample sequenced in a study of T cells in Graves' hyperthyroidism and ophthalmopathy. Amplified regions were TCR beta CDR3 sequences from RNA transcripts. First-round RT-PCR with HTBI primers amplified the TCR CDR3 region. Via MiXCR, TCRdb re-called the multiplex PCR reads, giving one row per CDR3 protein. Among about 350,000 distinct CDR3 sequences listed, less than 20% were seen once. The sample was blood. The receptors derive from a woman in her forties with Graves' ophthalmopathy.

This clonotype was observed many times. The gene calls are TRBV5-1 and TRBJ2-5; 7 nucleotides match TRBD1. The CDR3 sequence is 19 residues long. The germline CDR1 and CDR2 sequences are SGHRS and YFSETQ. V shed 4 bases, J shed 5 bases, and the junction held 23 bases outside the gene matches. The CDR3 nucleotides read TGCGCCAGCAGCGTCGGTATCAAAAGAACAGGGGTACTTCGGGAGACCCAGTACTTC. Residues: CASSVGIKRTGVLRETQYF.

This clonotype was counted between two and nine times. Compared with germline, one end of the junction differs, possibly owing to a read error. The V gene is TRBV15, the J gene TRBJ1-6, with no clear D. From germline, CDR1 is LNHNV and CDR2 YYDKDF (reference sequence). This CDR3 contains 13 residues. The CDR3: CATSMVTDSPLLF. The CDR3 coding sequence is TGTGCCACCAGCATGGTTACCGATTCACCCCTCCTCTTT.

This clonotype appeared many times. The chain employs TRBV28 and TRBJ1-5; TRBD1 is a possible D gene (5 bases). This CDR3 is 16 amino acids long. CDR1 is MDHEN and CDR2 is SYDVKM in the germline V gene. Trimming left V 2 bases short and J 1 base short, with 12 bases between. Here the CDR3 DNA reads TGTGCCAGCAGTTTAGCCGGGGCGCGGAGCAATCAGCCCCAGCATTTT. Translation: CASSLAGARSNQPQHF.

In its sample, this clonotype was seen many times. The V and J genes are TRBV5-1 and TRBJ2-7; D may match TRBD1 or TRBD2 (5 bases each). Germline CDR1 and CDR2: SGHRS and YFSETQ. CDR3 length equals 14 residues. The ends were cut back, 7 bases at V and 5 bases at J, with 19 bases in the middle. In DNA, the CDR3 is TGCGCCAGCGGACAATGGGACCCCCTGAACGAGCAGTACTTC. It specifies CASGQWDPLNEQYF.

At least ten counts were recorded for this clonotype. The V and J genes are TRBV20-1 and TRBJ1-2; D not certain. Germline CDR1 and CDR2: DFQATT and SNEGSKA (reference sequence). With 6 bases removed from V and 7 bases from J, the gap between germline ends came to 9 bases. The CDR3 runs to 10 residues. The CDR3 nucleotides read TGCAGTGCAGATTATAGTGGCTACACCTTC. Its protein is CSADYSGYTF.

This clonotype was counted ten times or more. The chain recombines TRBV30 with TRBJ1-1; D gene ambiguous. The length of the CDR3 is 15 residues. Germline CDR1 reads GTSNPN; CDR2 reads SVGIG (reference sequence). V lost 6 bases, J lost 2 bases, and 19 bases lay in between. The CDR3 reads CACGFSRGVNTEAFF. The CDR3 DNA follows: TGTGCCTGCGGATTCAGCCGGGGAGTTAACACTGAAGCTTTCTTT.

This clonotype was found many times. The chain uses TRBV27 and TRBJ2-4, with 8 bases aligning to TRBD2. CDR3 length: 14 amino acids. The germline gives CDR1 MNHEY, CDR2 SMNVEV (reference sequence). V was pared by 5 bases and J by 7 bases, with 7 bases of the junction left unmatched. This CDR3 reads CASSPGGARNIQYF. In DNA form, the CDR3 reads TGTGCCAGCAGTCCCGGGGGGGCAAGGAACATTCAGTACTTC.

This clonotype has ten or more counts. V gene TRBV27 combines with J gene TRBJ2-7; TRBD2 might be the D (5 bases). This CDR3 spans 12 amino acids. In germline, CDR1 is MNHEY, CDR2 SMNVEV (reference sequence). V was clipped by 6 bases and J by 7 bases, with 13 bases between them. The CDR3 is CASSPGSREQYF. CDR3 coding DNA: TGTGCCAGCAGCCCGGGGTCCCGTGAGCAGTACTTC.

Comment on this clonotype: A much larger clone differs from this one at a single base, so this may be a read error. This rearrangement joins TRBV29-1 to TRBJ2-2; TRBD2 matches 12 bases. With 6 bases clipped from V and 0 bases from J, the junction kept 8 bases outside the gene matches. The CDR3 is 17 residues long. Germline-derived CDR1 and CDR2 are SQVTM and ANQGSEA. The CDR3 here is CSVGPSGRASNTGELFF. In DNA form, the CDR3 reads TGCAGCGTGGGGCCTAGCGGGAGGGCCTCGAACACCGGGGAGCTGTTTTTT.

At least ten counts were recorded for this clonotype. V usage is TRBV19 and J usage is TRBJ1-1; 7 bases map to TRBD1. Germline V gives CDR1 LNHDA, CDR2 SQIVND (reference sequence). Unmatched junction bases numbered 9, after V lost 1 base and J lost 1 base. The CDR3 runs to 17 residues. The CDR3 loop reads CASSIVLGGQSNTEAFF. The CDR3 DNA reads TGTGCCAGTAGTATAGTCTTGGGGGGACAGTCGAACACTGAAGCTTTCTTT.

This clonotype was seen ten or more times. The CDR3 loop is CASIRTASGANVLTF. The CDR3 coding sequence is TGTGCCAGCATAAGGACAGCCTCTGGGGCCAACGTCCTGACTTTC. This chain links TRBV28 with TRBJ2-6, with a weak D call TRBD1 (6 bases). The CDR3 loop spans 15 amino acids. The ends were cut back, 7 bases at V and 0 bases at J, with 10 bases in the middle. From germline, CDR1 is MDHEN and CDR2 SYDVKM.

This clonotype was observed at least ten times. The V call is TRBV12-3 or TRBV12-4, the J call TRBJ2-7; 10 bases agree with TRBD1. The CDR3 sequence is 14 residues long. V shed 6 bases, J shed 7 bases, and the junction held 9 bases outside the gene matches. CDR3 sequence: CASSLGTGVSEQYF. DNA of the CDR3: TGTGCCAGCAGCCTCGGGACAGGGGTCTCGGAGCAGTACTTC.

In this sample, this clonotype turned up many times. The chain recombines TRBV27 with TRBJ2-7; 9 bases agree with TRBD1. Losses at the gene ends were 5 bases for V and 4 bases for J; bases not matched to a gene: 9. Germline lookup yields CDR1 MNHEY and CDR2 SMNVEV (reference sequence). The CDR3 length is 15 residues. CDR3 amino acids: CASSRPGTGRYEQYF. In DNA form, the CDR3 reads TGTGCCAGCAGTCGCCCCGGGACAGGGAGATACGAGCAGTACTTC.

This clonotype showed up just a few times. The chain links TRBV28 to TRBJ2-5; D may be TRBD1 (6 bases). This CDR3 has 14 amino acids. Germline CDR1 is MDHEN and CDR2 is SYDVKM. Trimming took off 6 bases at V and 3 bases at J, with 14 bases between the two ends. The CDR3 DNA follows: TGTGCCAGCAGCTCCACTGACAGGAAAGAGACCCAGTACTTC. Residues: CASSSTDRKETQYF.